This is a list of T cell receptor beta chains from one sample in a study of T cell responses to AZD1222 COVID-19 vaccine. Profiled with immunoSEQ multiplex PCR; TCRdb holds only in-frame clones, not every one. This sample has some 180,000 clones, with approximately 90% found just once. The source material was peripheral blood, sampled 28 days after the second AZD1222 dose. The receptors originated from an adult who received the AZD1222 COVID-19 vaccine. CDR3s include the opening cysteine and the closing phenylalanine or tryptophan. Each record gives: clone size, J gene, D gene, V gene, CDR3 DNA, CDR3 protein. The D gene is left open where the match is weak. Some rows have no size entry. The others give once, few or many, or a class for an expanded clone.

once,TRBJ2-7,TRBD1,TRBV2,TGTGCCAGCAGTCTTGGGGACAGGGGGCTTTACGAGCAGTACTTC,CASSLGDRGLYEQYF
-,TRBJ2-5,-,TRBV7-2,TGTGCCAGCAACCCCCGGACGGGATCCCTAGAGACCCAGTACTTC,CASNPRTGSLETQYF
once,TRBJ2-7,-,TRBV6-2/TRBV6-3,TGTGCCAGCAGTTACAGCAAGCTTGGGTCCTACGAGCAGTACTTC,CASSYSKLGSYEQYF
-,TRBJ2-7,-,TRBV6-5,TGTGCCAGCAGGAAGACGTCCGGCTACGAGCAGTACTTC,CASRKTSGYEQYF
once,TRBJ2-7,-,TRBV6-1,TGTGCCAGCAGTGATACCAGGGGATCCTACGAGCAGTACTTC,CASSDTRGSYEQYF
-,TRBJ1-2,-,TRBV10-3,TGTGCCATCGAAGGGACCACGGGCTATGGCTACACCTTC,CAIEGTTGYGYTF
-,TRBJ2-1,-,TRBV19,TGTGCCAGTAGCCAGGGCCAAAGGGAGCAGTTCTTC,CASSQGQREQFF
-,TRBJ1-2,-,TRBV5-1,TGCGCCAGCAGCTTGGATCAGGCCCGGGGTGGCTACACCTTC,CASSLDQARGGYTF
-,TRBJ1-1,-,TRBV9,TGTGCCAGCAGCGTATTGGGGCCCCTGAACACTGAAGCTTTCTTT,CASSVLGPLNTEAFF
-,TRBJ1-1,-,TRBV6-5,TGTGCCAGCAGTTATTATGGGGCGGGTGAAGCTTTCTTT,CASSYYGAGEAFF
-,TRBJ1-1,TRBD1,TRBV10-3,TGTGCCACCGGACAGGGGGCGGGGGACACTGAAGCTTTCTTT,CATGQGAGDTEAFF
-,TRBJ2-7,-,TRBV9,TGTGCCAGCAGCGTCTCATCACAGGGTCGTATATACGAGCAGTACTTC,CASSVSSQGRIYEQYF
once,TRBJ1-2,-,TRBV19,TGTGCCAGTAGATCGGTGGGGTCTTATGGCTACACCTTC,CASRSVGSYGYTF
-,TRBJ2-7,-,TRBV2,TGTGCCAGCAGCCTTCAGGGCGATACCCGTTCCTACGAGCAGTACTTC,CASSLQGDTRSYEQYF
-,TRBJ1-4,-,TRBV5-4,TGTGCCAGCAGCTCCCCGACAGAGTTTAATGAAAAACTGTTTTTT,CASSSPTEFNEKLFF
-,TRBJ1-4,-,TRBV28,TGTGCCAGCAGTTTGGGGGAAAAACTGTTTTTT,CASSLGEKLFF
-,TRBJ1-1,-,TRBV21-1,TGTGCCAGCAGCCCCATGGGGGTTTTGGGGGACACTGAAGCTTTCTTT,CASSPMGVLGDTEAFF
-,TRBJ2-7,-,TRBV19,TGTGCCAGTAGCTTTCGGGCCTCCGCTTTCCGGGAGCAGTACTTC,CASSFRASAFREQYF
-,TRBJ2-3,-,TRBV27,TGTGCCAGCAGTTTAAACAGGATCAGCACAGATACGCAGTATTTT,CASSLNRISTDTQYF
-,TRBJ2-5,-,TRBV6-5,TGTGCCAGCATCACGCGGGTAGGGGGGACCCAGTACTTC,CASITRVGGTQYF
-,TRBJ2-2,-,TRBV19,TGTGCCAGTAGTATAGAGGTACAGGGCAAGAACACCGGGGAGCTGTTTTTT,CASSIEVQGKNTGELFF
-,TRBJ1-3,TRBD1,TRBV4-1,TGCGCCAGCAGCCATCTGACAGGGGAGGAGGGAAACACCATATATTTT,CASSHLTGEEGNTIYF
-,TRBJ1-1,-,TRBV18,TGTGCCAGCTCACCGACTTACATTGAAGCTTTCTTT,CASSPTYIEAFF
-,TRBJ1-6,-,TRBV5-6,TGTGCCAGCAGCTTGGACATTATTGGGACACCCCTCCACTTT,CASSLDIIGTPLHF
-,TRBJ2-2,-,TRBV9,TGTGCCAGCAGCGTGGACTACAGGTCCACCGGGGAGCTGTTTTTT,CASSVDYRSTGELFF
-,TRBJ2-1,TRBD2,TRBV11-1,TGTGCCAGCAGCTTAGGACTAGCGGGGGGGGTCGAGCAGTTCTTC,CASSLGLAGGVEQFF
once,TRBJ2-3,TRBD2,TRBV29-1,TGCAGCGTAAGCGGGGGGGCAGGAGATACGCAGTATTTT,CSVSGGAGDTQYF
-,TRBJ1-1,-,TRBV4-3,TGCGCCAGCAGCGTCGGACTCTCAAACACTGAAGCTTTCTTT,CASSVGLSNTEAFF
once,TRBJ1-2,TRBD1,TRBV5-4,TGTGCCAGCAGCTCAAAAACAGGGGGCCGCTATGGCTACACCTTC,CASSSKTGGRYGYTF
-,TRBJ1-1,-,TRBV7-2,TGTGCCAGCAGCTTAGCGTGGGGGGGCGGTGAAGCTTTCTTT,CASSLAWGGGEAFF
-,TRBJ1-2,TRBD1,TRBV3-1/TRBV3-2,TGTGCCAGCAGCCAAGCGGACAGGGGGAGTAATGGCTACACCTTC,CASSQADRGSNGYTF
-,TRBJ2-2,-,TRBV3-1/TRBV3-2,TGTGCCAGCAGCCACCAATATGTAAACGGGGAGCTGTTTTTT,CASSHQYVNGELFF